The clone carrying this T cell receptor (beta chain) was seen ten or more times. These data come from a study of T-cell reconstitution after alpha-beta-depleted transplantation in children. Germline V gene data show CDR1 as SGHTA and CDR2 as FQGNSA. V lost 1 base and J lost 0, with 13 bases in between. The CDR3 totals 17 residues. Unique molecular identifiers were built into the TCRbeta library. TCRdb passed the PCR reads through MiXCR, listing each CDR3 protein once. The top ten hold around 3.9% of the sample, which has about 400,000 distinct CDR3 sequences, around 20% seen once. The receptor was derived from a human donor who donated a stem cell graft to a child with acute myeloid leukemia. The V call is TRBV7-2, the J call TRBJ2-1; D is undetermined. The sequencing used PBMCs from the stem cell graft donor, collected from the stem cell graft. For the CDR3, the DNA is TGTGCCAGCAGCTTAGTTGTATGGCACATCTCCTACAATGAGCAGTTCTTC. This translates into CASSLVVWHISYNEQFF.